The present entry profiles one T cell receptor (beta chain) with its context. This specimen belongs to a study of human T cells and chemical hapten exposure. The CDR3 sequence is 18 residues long. Trimming took 1 base from V and 5 from J; bases not matched to a gene: 15. The germline gives CDR1 SGHVS, CDR2 FNYEAQ. TCRdb analysed the RACE reads with MiXCR anew, one entry per CDR3 protein. This table has 85,000 to 130,000 distinct CDR3 sequences, roughly an eighth appearing once. Indicated time point: pre-sensitization, week 0. Noted treatment: therapeutic diphenylcyclopropenone sensitization with weekly scalp DPC.

Sequencing used whole blood, obtained in connection with sensitization to the hapten diphenylcyclopropenone (DPC). V is TRBV7-6 and J is TRBJ2-5, with 8 bases aligning to TRBD2. The TCR comes from a woman in her fifties or sixties with alopecia areata. Some clones in this sample may be carry-over from other donors' samples. CDR3: CASSLVRRGAGVRETQYF. Written as DNA, the CDR3 is TGTGCCAGCAGCTTAGTCCGCCGGGGAGCGGGGGTTAGGGAGACCCAGTACTTC.